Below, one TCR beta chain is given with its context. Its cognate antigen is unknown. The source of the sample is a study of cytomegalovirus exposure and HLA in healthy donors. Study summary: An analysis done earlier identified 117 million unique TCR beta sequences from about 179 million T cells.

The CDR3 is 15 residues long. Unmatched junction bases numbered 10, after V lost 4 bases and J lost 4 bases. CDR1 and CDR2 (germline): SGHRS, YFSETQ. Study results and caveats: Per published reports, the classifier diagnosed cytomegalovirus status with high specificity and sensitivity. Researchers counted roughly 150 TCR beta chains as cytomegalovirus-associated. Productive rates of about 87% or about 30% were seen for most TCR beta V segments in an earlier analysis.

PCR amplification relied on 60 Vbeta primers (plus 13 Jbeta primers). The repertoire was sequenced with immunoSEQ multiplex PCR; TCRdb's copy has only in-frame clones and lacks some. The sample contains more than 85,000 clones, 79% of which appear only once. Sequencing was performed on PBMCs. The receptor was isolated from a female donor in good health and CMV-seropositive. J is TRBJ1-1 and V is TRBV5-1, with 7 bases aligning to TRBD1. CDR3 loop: CASSREGAAGTEAFF. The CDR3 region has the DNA TGCGCCAGCAGCCGGGAGGGGGCGGCGGGCACTGAAGCTTTCTTT.